These T cell receptor beta chains were read from a single sample in a study of radiotherapy plus CTLA-4 blockade in lung cancer. Sequencing was performed with immunoSEQ multiplex PCR; in TCRdb, only in-frame clones are kept and a portion is missing. Of about 99,000 clones listed, about 86% were seen once; the top ten hold 4.9%. This sample comprised peripheral blood, obtained from a patient treated with radiotherapy plus ipilimumab. The receptors shown here come from a human donor with non-small cell lung cancer that progressed on radiotherapy plus ipilimumab. CDR3s include the opening cysteine and the closing phenylalanine or tryptophan. Each record gives: CDR3 length, V gene, J gene, clone size, D gene, CDR3 DNA, CDR3 protein. A D gene is named only where the DNA matches it firmly. Rows may omit the clone size; those that give it use once, few, many or a size class.

>13|TRBV10-3|TRBJ1-2|NA|TRBD1
TGTGCCATCAGTGAGCAACAGGGGGATGGCTACACCTTC
CAISEQQGDGYTF
>13|TRBV11-2|TRBJ2-1|NA|NA
TGTGCCAGCAGCTCCCTATTGTATGGTGAGCAGTTCTTC
CASSSLLYGEQFF
>16|TRBV10-1|TRBJ2-3|NA|NA
TGCGCCAGCAGTGAGCTCCCCGGGACTAGCACAGATACGCAGTATTTT
CASSELPGTSTDTQYF
>16|TRBV2|TRBJ1-1|NA|NA
TGTGCCAGCAGTCCGCGGGGGAGTGGGATGAACACTGAAGCTTTCTTT
CASSPRGSGMNTEAFF
>14|TRBV11-3|TRBJ1-2|NA|NA
TGTGCCAGCAGCTTCTCCCCGGTGGGGAATGGCTACACCTTC
CASSFSPVGNGYTF
>14|TRBV30|TRBJ2-7|NA|NA
TGTGCCTGGAGTGGGGGCTATTCAGTCTACGAGCAGTACTTC
CAWSGGYSVYEQYF
>12|TRBV7-6|TRBJ2-7|NA|NA
TGTGCCAGCAGCTCGGGACCCTCCGAGCAGTACTTC
CASSSGPSEQYF
>11|TRBV6-1|TRBJ2-7|NA|NA
TGTGCCAGCATGGTCGCCTACGAGCAGTACTTC
CASMVAYEQYF
>14|TRBV5-6|TRBJ2-4|NA|NA
TGTGCCAGCAGCTTGGTTGGGGGAGGAAACATTCAGTACTTC
CASSLVGGGNIQYF
>16|TRBV19|TRBJ2-1|NA|TRBD1
TGTGCCAGTAGTTCAAGACAGGGCTTCTCCTACAATGAGCAGTTCTTC
CASSSRQGFSYNEQFF
>16|TRBV14|TRBJ1-3|few|TRBD1
TGTGCCAGCAGCCACTTGACAGGGAACTCTGGAAACACCATATATTTT
CASSHLTGNSGNTIYF
>12|TRBV30|TRBJ1-2|NA|NA
TGTGCCTGGAACCCCTCATTCATAGGCTACACCTTC
CAWNPSFIGYTF
>15|TRBV6-4|TRBJ2-3|NA|TRBD2
TGTGCCAGCAGTGACCGTCACGGGGGGTCCGATACGCAGTATTTT
CASSDRHGGSDTQYF
>14|TRBV6-1|TRBJ1-3|few|NA
TGTGCCAGCACCTCCGGTTTCTCTGGAAACACCATATATTTT
CASTSGFSGNTIYF
>18|TRBV5-1|TRBJ1-3|NA|TRBD1
TGCGCCAGCAGCCCCGGACAGGGGGCGCGGGTCCATGGAAACACCATATATTTT
CASSPGQGARVHGNTIYF
>12|TRBV5-3|TRBJ2-7|NA|NA
TGTGCCAGCAGCTTGGGCACCCTATTCCCCCACTTC
CASSLGTLFPHF
>13|TRBV2|TRBJ2-1|NA|TRBD1
TGTGCCAGCCCAGGGGGCCCGACTAGTGAGCAGTTCTTC
CASPGGPTSEQFF
>13|TRBV6-5|TRBJ1-1|NA|NA
TGTGCCAGCAGCCCGGGGAGGAACACTGAAGCTTTCTTT
CASSPGRNTEAFF
>13|TRBV7-9|TRBJ2-6|once|NA
TGTGCCAGCAGCTTAGCTGGGGCCAACGTCCTGACTTTC
CASSLAGANVLTF
>16|TRBV5-4|TRBJ2-3|once|TRBD2
TGTGCCAGCAGCTTAAGGGGGACTAGCGGGAGAGATACGCAGTATTTT
CASSLRGTSGRDTQYF
>14|TRBV2|TRBJ2-2|NA|NA
TGTGCCAGCAGTGACGGACAGAGGTCCGGGGAGCTGTTTTTT
CASSDGQRSGELFF
>16|TRBV19|TRBJ2-7|NA|TRBD2
TGTGCCAGTAGTATAGCGACTAGCGGGTCCCCCTACGAGCAGTACTTC
CASSIATSGSPYEQYF
>16|TRBV5-1|TRBJ2-3|NA|TRBD2
TGCGCCAGCAGCCACCCTAGCGGGAGGGCCAATGATACGCAGTATTTT
CASSHPSGRANDTQYF
>15|TRBV29-1|TRBJ2-1|NA|NA
TGCAGCGTTGATAGTCGGGGATCTGGGCATGCGGAGCAGTTCTTC
CSVDSRGSGHAEQFF
>15|TRBV19|TRBJ2-3|NA|TRBD2
TGTGCCAGCTCCGGACTAGCGGGAAGCACAGATACGCAGTATTTT
CASSGLAGSTDTQYF
>15|TRBV9|TRBJ1-5|NA|NA
TGTGCCAGCAGCGTAGGGGGGGAAAGCAATCAGCCCCAGCATTTT
CASSVGGESNQPQHF
>15|TRBV7-9|TRBJ2-7|few|TRBD2
TGTGCCAGCAGCCCGGGACTAGCGGGAATCTACGAGCAGTACTTC
CASSPGLAGIYEQYF
>15|TRBV6-1|TRBJ2-1|NA|TRBD2
TGTGCCAGCAGTAATCTAGCGGGAGGCTACAATGAGCAGTTCTTC
CASSNLAGGYNEQFF